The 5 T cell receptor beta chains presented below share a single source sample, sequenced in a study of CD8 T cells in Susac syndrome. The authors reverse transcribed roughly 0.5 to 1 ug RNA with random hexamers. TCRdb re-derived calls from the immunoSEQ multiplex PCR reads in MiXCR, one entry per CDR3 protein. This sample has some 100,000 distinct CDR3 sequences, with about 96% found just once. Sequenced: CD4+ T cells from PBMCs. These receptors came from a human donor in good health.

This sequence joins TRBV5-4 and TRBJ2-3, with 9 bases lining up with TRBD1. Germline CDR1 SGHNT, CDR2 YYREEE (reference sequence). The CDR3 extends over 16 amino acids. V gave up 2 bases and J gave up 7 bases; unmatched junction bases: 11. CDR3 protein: CASSLVGTGTRNTQYF. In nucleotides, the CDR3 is TGTGCCAGCAGCTTAGTGGGGACAGGGACTCGGAATACGCAGTATTTT.

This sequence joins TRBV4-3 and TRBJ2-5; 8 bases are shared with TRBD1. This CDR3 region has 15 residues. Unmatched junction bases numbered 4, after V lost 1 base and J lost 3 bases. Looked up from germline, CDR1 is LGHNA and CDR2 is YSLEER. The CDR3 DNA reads TGCGCCAGCAGCCAAGTCCGGACAGGGAAAGAGACCCAGTACTTC. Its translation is CASSQVRTGKETQYF.

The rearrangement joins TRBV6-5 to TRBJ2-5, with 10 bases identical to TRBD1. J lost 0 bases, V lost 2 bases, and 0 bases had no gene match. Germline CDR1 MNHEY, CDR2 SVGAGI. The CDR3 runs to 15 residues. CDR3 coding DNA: TGTGCCAGCAGTTACGGGACAGGGGACCAAGAGACCCAGTACTTC. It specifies CASSYGTGDQETQYF.

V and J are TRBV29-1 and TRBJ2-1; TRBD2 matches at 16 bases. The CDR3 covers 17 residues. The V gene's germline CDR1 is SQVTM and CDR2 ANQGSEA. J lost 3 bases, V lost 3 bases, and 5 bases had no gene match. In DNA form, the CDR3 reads TGCAGCGTTGAGGGACTAGCGGGAGGGAGGAACTACAATGAGCAGTTCTTC. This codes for CSVEGLAGGRNYNEQFF.

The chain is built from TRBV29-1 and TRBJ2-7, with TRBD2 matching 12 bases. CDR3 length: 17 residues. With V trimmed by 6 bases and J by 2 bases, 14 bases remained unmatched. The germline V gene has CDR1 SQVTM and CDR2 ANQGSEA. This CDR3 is CSVKLGLAGSLPYEQYF. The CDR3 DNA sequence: TGCAGCGTAAAATTAGGACTAGCGGGAAGCCTTCCCTACGAGCAGTACTTC.